The rows below give T cell receptor beta chains drawn from one sample of a study of T cell responses to AZD1222 COVID-19 vaccine. Generated by immunoSEQ multiplex PCR, the TCRdb table keeps only in-frame clones and is missing some. The table has 120,000 to 150,000 clones, 92% seen once. The sequences come from peripheral blood, collected 28 days after the second AZD1222 dose. Receptors originate from an adult who received the AZD1222 COVID-19 vaccine. CDR3s include the opening cysteine and the closing phenylalanine or tryptophan. The D gene is left open where the match is weak. Size is stated for part of the rows, as once, few or many counts, or as a class when the clone is expanded.

abundance: once
v_gene: TRBV25-1
j_gene: TRBJ2-7
d_gene: -
CDR3aa: CASSEWATGSRQYF
CDR3nt: TGTGCCAGCAGTGAATGGGCTACGGGCAGTCGGCAGTACTTC

abundance: -
v_gene: TRBV19
j_gene: TRBJ2-7
d_gene: TRBD2
CDR3aa: CASRPTQLSGSPLEQYF
CDR3nt: TGTGCCAGTAGACCAACCCAGTTGAGCGGGAGTCCTCTCGAGCAGTACTTC

abundance: -
v_gene: TRBV19
j_gene: TRBJ1-6
d_gene: TRBD1
CDR3aa: CASSYTDRVDSPLHF
CDR3nt: TGTGCCAGTAGTTACACGGACAGGGTAGATTCACCCCTCCACTTT

abundance: -
v_gene: TRBV4-3
j_gene: TRBJ1-1
d_gene: -
CDR3aa: CASSQEGRGDTEAFF
CDR3nt: TGCGCCAGCAGCCAAGAAGGGAGAGGAGACACTGAAGCTTTCTTT

abundance: -
v_gene: TRBV6-1
j_gene: TRBJ1-3
d_gene: -
CDR3aa: CASSETGFRSGNTIYF
CDR3nt: TGTGCCAGCAGTGAAACAGGGTTTCGCTCTGGAAACACCATATATTTT

abundance: -
v_gene: TRBV9
j_gene: TRBJ1-2
d_gene: -
CDR3aa: CASSVGGLDGYTF
CDR3nt: TGTGCCAGCAGCGTAGGAGGGTTGGATGGCTACACCTTC

abundance: once
v_gene: TRBV2
j_gene: TRBJ2-2
d_gene: -
CDR3aa: CASRDGFTGELFF
CDR3nt: TGTGCCAGCAGGGATGGATTCACCGGGGAGCTGTTTTTT

abundance: -
v_gene: TRBV19
j_gene: TRBJ2-6
d_gene: TRBD1
CDR3aa: CASSIQTGVDSGANVLTF
CDR3nt: TGTGCCAGTAGTATCCAGACAGGGGTTGACTCTGGGGCCAACGTCCTGACTTTC

abundance: -
v_gene: TRBV11-2
j_gene: TRBJ2-7
d_gene: -
CDR3aa: CASSSIGPPLSSYEQYF
CDR3nt: TGTGCCAGCAGCTCTATAGGGCCTCCCCTGAGCTCCTACGAGCAGTACTTC

abundance: once
v_gene: TRBV5-4
j_gene: TRBJ2-7
d_gene: -
CDR3aa: CASSLDLGGISYEQYF
CDR3nt: TGTGCCAGCAGCTTGGATCTGGGGGGAATCTCCTACGAGCAGTACTTC

abundance: -
v_gene: TRBV12-3/TRBV12-4
j_gene: TRBJ1-2
d_gene: -
CDR3aa: CASSPRRAYGYTF
CDR3nt: TGTGCCAGCAGCCCAAGGCGCGCCTATGGCTACACCTTC

abundance: -
v_gene: TRBV7-9
j_gene: TRBJ1-4
d_gene: -
CDR3aa: CASSGSPDPLFF
CDR3nt: TGTGCCAGCAGCGGGAGTCCAGACCCCCTGTTTTTT

abundance: once
v_gene: TRBV7-2
j_gene: TRBJ1-6
d_gene: -
CDR3aa: CASSFAEGSPLHF
CDR3nt: TGTGCCAGCAGCTTCGCCGAAGGGTCACCCCTCCACTTT

abundance: -
v_gene: TRBV19
j_gene: TRBJ2-2
d_gene: -
CDR3aa: CASSIWQANTGELFF
CDR3nt: TGTGCCAGTAGTATCTGGCAGGCGAACACCGGGGAGCTGTTTTTT

abundance: -
v_gene: TRBV28
j_gene: TRBJ2-7
d_gene: TRBD1
CDR3aa: CASFPSGTGAYEQYF
CDR3nt: TGTGCCAGCTTTCCCTCCGGGACAGGGGCCTACGAGCAGTACTTC

abundance: -
v_gene: TRBV7-8
j_gene: TRBJ1-2
d_gene: -
CDR3aa: CASSPGQYGYTF
CDR3nt: TGTGCCAGCAGCCCCGGACAGTATGGCTACACCTTC

abundance: -
v_gene: TRBV15
j_gene: TRBJ1-1
d_gene: TRBD1
CDR3aa: CATSGDRGGTEAFF
CDR3nt: TGTGCCACCAGCGGGGACAGGGGCGGCACTGAAGCTTTCTTT

abundance: -
v_gene: TRBV7-6
j_gene: TRBJ1-1
d_gene: -
CDR3aa: CASSQGRNTEAFF
CDR3nt: TGTGCCAGCAGCCAAGGCCGTAACACTGAAGCTTTCTTT

abundance: -
v_gene: TRBV14
j_gene: TRBJ2-6
d_gene: -
CDR3aa: CASTKTGANVLTF
CDR3nt: TGTGCCAGCACCAAGACCGGGGCCAACGTCCTGACTTTC

abundance: -
v_gene: TRBV10-2
j_gene: TRBJ2-7
d_gene: -
CDR3aa: CASSLGGIYEQYF
CDR3nt: TGCGCCAGCAGCCTAGGGGGAATCTACGAGCAGTACTTC

abundance: -
v_gene: TRBV18
j_gene: TRBJ2-7
d_gene: -
CDR3aa: CASSPGGYEQYF
CDR3nt: TGTGCCAGCTCACCGGGCGGCTACGAGCAGTACTTC

abundance: -
v_gene: TRBV7-3
j_gene: TRBJ2-7
d_gene: -
CDR3aa: CASSLRYFDEQYF
CDR3nt: TGTGCCAGCAGCTTAAGGTATTTTGACGAGCAGTACTTC

abundance: -
v_gene: TRBV29-1
j_gene: TRBJ2-2
d_gene: -
CDR3aa: CSVELLMRDTHTGELFF
CDR3nt: TGCAGCGTTGAGTTACTAATGAGGGACACCCACACCGGGGAGCTGTTTTTT

abundance: once
v_gene: TRBV7-9
j_gene: TRBJ1-1
d_gene: -
CDR3aa: CASSRGNTEAFF
CDR3nt: TGTGCCAGCAGCAGGGGGAACACTGAAGCTTTCTTT

abundance: -
v_gene: TRBV4-2
j_gene: TRBJ2-1
d_gene: -
CDR3aa: CASSLRSTSSYNEQFF
CDR3nt: TGTGCCAGCAGCCTACGTTCCACTAGCTCCTACAATGAGCAGTTCTTC

abundance: -
v_gene: TRBV7-2
j_gene: TRBJ2-3
d_gene: TRBD1
CDR3aa: CASSLNPSTGVGTDTQYF
CDR3nt: TGTGCCAGCAGCTTAAACCCCTCGACAGGGGTGGGCACAGATACGCAGTATTTT

abundance: -
v_gene: TRBV5-4
j_gene: TRBJ2-5
d_gene: -
CDR3aa: CASSSVSQETQYF
CDR3nt: TGTGCCAGCAGCTCGGTATCCCAAGAGACCCAGTACTTC